The rows below give T cell receptor beta chains drawn from one sample of a study of PD-L1 blockade in urothelial cancer. TCRdb's table, derived via immunoSEQ multiplex PCR, lists solely in-frame clones and lacks some. The sample lists tens of thousands of clones, approximately 84% occurring once. The sequencing here drew on PBMCs, taken around atezolizumab (anti-PD-L1) treatment. The receptors shown here come from a man between 65 and 85 years old with urothelial cancer. Each CDR3 is given with its conserved first and last residue. The D gene is left open where the match is weak. For some rows the clone size is stated as once, few or many, or as a class when expanded; others skip it.

V	J	D	size	CDR3	DNA
TRBV29-1	TRBJ1-3	.	.	CSVREGLNTIYF	TGCAGCGTTCGGGAAGGGCTAAACACCATATATTTT
TRBV6-1	TRBJ1-2	.	.	CASSEAMRLTGYTF	TGTGCCAGCAGTGAAGCGATGAGACTTACTGGCTACACCTTC
TRBV6-1	TRBJ2-5	TRBD2	.	CASSEALAGGAGRETQYF	TGTGCCAGCAGTGAAGCCCTAGCGGGAGGGGCGGGGAGGGAGACCCAGTACTTC
TRBV30	TRBJ2-2	.	.	CAWSESTGELFF	TGTGCCTGGAGTGAGAGCACCGGGGAGCTGTTTTTT
TRBV27	TRBJ1-3	.	.	CASSLRRSSGNTIYF	TGTGCCAGCAGTTTACGGCGGAGCTCTGGAAACACCATATATTTT
TRBV2	TRBJ2-3	TRBD2	.	CASSDGTSVFTDTQYF	TGTGCCAGCAGCGATGGGACTAGCGTTTTCACAGATACGCAGTATTTT
TRBV5-4	TRBJ2-5	TRBD2	.	CASSRSGGSPETQYF	TGTGCCAGCAGCCGATCGGGGGGGAGCCCAGAGACCCAGTACTTC
TRBV5-1	TRBJ1-2	TRBD1	.	CASGPGTANYGYTF	TGCGCCAGCGGTCCCGGGACAGCTAACTATGGCTACACCTTC
TRBV5-4	TRBJ1-2	.	once	CASSSVTGYYGYTF	TGTGCCAGCAGCTCCGTCACAGGGTACTATGGCTACACCTTC
TRBV6-1	TRBJ1-5	.	.	CASSEDWEGGNQPQHF	TGTGCCAGCAGTGAAGATTGGGAGGGGGGCAATCAGCCCCAGCATTTT
TRBV7-8	TRBJ2-1	TRBD2	.	CASSPPLGLAGYNEQFF	TGTGCCAGCAGCCCGCCCCTCGGACTAGCGGGCTACAATGAGCAGTTCTTC
TRBV5-1	TRBJ2-2	TRBD1	.	CASSLARTGAGELFF	TGCGCCAGCAGCCTAGCCAGGACAGGGGCCGGGGAGCTGTTTTTT
TRBV19	TRBJ2-2	TRBD2	.	CASRGTSGRVTGELFF	TGTGCCAGTAGAGGGACTAGCGGGAGAGTCACCGGGGAGCTGTTTTTT
TRBV7-2	TRBJ2-3	.	.	CASSPRASSTDTQYF	TGTGCCAGCAGCCCTAGGGCTAGCTCCACAGATACGCAGTATTTT
TRBV29-1	TRBJ2-3	TRBD1	.	CSVEVTGDSSQDTQYF	TGCAGCGTTGAAGTAACAGGGGATTCATCACAAGATACGCAGTATTTT
TRBV7-9	TRBJ2-6	.	.	CASTLGAGTGANVLTF	TGTGCCAGCACCCTAGGGGCGGGGACTGGGGCCAACGTCCTGACTTTC
TRBV2	TRBJ1-2	.	.	CASTPQGFRGYTF	TGTGCCAGCACCCCACAGGGTTTTAGGGGCTACACCTTC
TRBV28	TRBJ2-5	TRBD2	.	CASSSQRESRQETQYF	TGTGCCAGCAGTTCCCAGCGGGAGTCTCGGCAAGAGACCCAGTACTTC
TRBV28	TRBJ2-1	TRBD2	.	CASSSITSGGNEQFF	TGTGCCAGCAGTTCCATAACTAGCGGGGGAAATGAGCAGTTCTTC
TRBV9	TRBJ1-5	.	.	CASSVGQDSNQPQHF	TGTGCCAGCAGCGTAGGGCAGGATAGCAATCAGCCCCAGCATTTT
TRBV7-2	TRBJ1-3	.	.	CASSLEGGYSGNTIYF	TGTGCCAGCAGCTTAGAAGGCGGTTACTCTGGAAACACCATATATTTT
TRBV5-1	TRBJ2-1	TRBD1	.	CASSLNLGQGHEQFF	TGCGCCAGCAGCTTGAATCTGGGACAGGGCCATGAGCAGTTCTTC
TRBV18	TRBJ1-2	TRBD1	.	CASSDRGPTSNLYGYTF	TGTGCCAGCTCAGACAGGGGGCCGACAAGTAACCTGTATGGCTACACCTTC
TRBV7-6	TRBJ1-5	.	.	CASSLFSDQPQHF	TGTGCCAGCAGCTTATTCAGCGACCAGCCCCAGCATTTT
TRBV9	TRBJ2-3	.	.	CASSVRLRYTDTQYF	TGTGCCAGCAGCGTCCGACTCCGATACACAGATACGCAGTATTTT
TRBV15	TRBJ2-5	TRBD2	.	CATSRESSGIAETQYF	TGTGCCACCAGCAGAGAGAGTAGCGGGATTGCAGAGACCCAGTACTTC
TRBV5-1	TRBJ2-1	TRBD2	.	CASSLAPPSGRGGEQFF	TGCGCCAGCAGCTTGGCCCCCCCTAGCGGGAGGGGAGGTGAGCAGTTCTTC
TRBV6-1	TRBJ2-5	TRBD2	.	CASSESRTSGGTQYF	TGTGCCAGCAGTGAATCCAGGACTAGCGGGGGGACCCAGTACTTC
TRBV18	TRBJ2-5	TRBD2	.	CASSPSGRLKETQYF	TGTGCCAGCTCACCTAGCGGGAGGTTAAAAGAGACCCAGTACTTC
TRBV6-6	TRBJ1-1	.	.	CASSYSAGVGTEAFF	TGTGCCAGCAGTTACTCGGCCGGGGTGGGCACTGAAGCTTTCTTT
TRBV10-3	TRBJ1-1	TRBD1	few	CAISESGQPNTEAFF	TGTGCCATCAGTGAGTCGGGACAGCCGAACACTGAAGCTTTCTTT
TRBV4-1	TRBJ1-1	.	.	CASSQGRVNEAFF	TGCGCCAGCAGCCAAGGCAGGGTCAATGAAGCTTTCTTT
TRBV2	TRBJ2-3	.	.	CASSFGGTSTDTQYF	TGTGCCAGTTCCTTCGGCGGGACTAGCACAGATACGCAGTATTTT
TRBV7-3	TRBJ2-7	.	.	CASSLASGRSYEQYF	TGTGCCAGCAGCTTAGCCAGCGGGCGCTCCTACGAGCAGTACTTC
TRBV29-1	TRBJ1-2	TRBD1	.	CSVEDFSGGVVGYTF	TGCAGCGTTGAAGATTTTTCAGGGGGCGTTGTTGGCTACACCTTC
TRBV28	TRBJ1-2	TRBD1	.	CASSLAGGQNYGYTF	TGTGCCAGCAGTTTAGCGGGGGGACAGAACTATGGCTACACCTTC
TRBV28	TRBJ2-2	TRBD2	few	CASSFSTSGSHTGELFF	TGTGCCAGCAGTTTTTCGACTAGCGGGAGTCACACCGGGGAGCTGTTTTTT